This is a list of T cell receptor beta chains from one sample in a study of shared clonotypes between healthy human individuals. Profiled with immunoSEQ multiplex PCR; TCRdb holds only in-frame clones, not every one. In the table there are 2 million to 2.5 million clones, under 97% of which are singletons. The sequencing sample was made of naive CD4+ T cells sorted from blood. The receptors here all came from a man between 18 and 29 years old in good health. CDR3s include the opening cysteine and the closing phenylalanine or tryptophan. A D gene is named only where the DNA matches it firmly. Rows may omit the clone size; those that give it use once, few, many or a size class.

TRBJ1-4 | . | TRBV5-1 | 15 | . | TGCGCCAGCAGCTGGGGGTCAGGGACAAATGAAAAACTGTTTTTT | CASSWGSGTNEKLFF
TRBJ2-1 | . | TRBV28 | 15 | . | TGTGCCAGCAGTCCCGATAAAATCTCCTACAATGAGCAGTTCTTC | CASSPDKISYNEQFF
TRBJ1-2 | . | TRBV11-2 | 12 | . | TGTGCCAGCGGACACCGTAACTATGGCTACACCTTC | CASGHRNYGYTF
TRBJ2-5 | . | TRBV7-2 | 13 | . | TGTGCCAGCAGCTTCGGCATGCGGGAGACCCAGTACTTC | CASSFGMRETQYF
TRBJ2-7 | . | TRBV5-4 | 16 | . | TGTGCCAGCAGCCGAGTAGGAGGAATTCGGTCCTACGAGCAGTACTTC | CASSRVGGIRSYEQYF
TRBJ1-3 | . | TRBV5-1 | 15 | . | TGCGCCAGCAGCCTTACAGGGAACTCTGGAAACACCATATATTTT | CASSLTGNSGNTIYF
TRBJ2-5 | . | TRBV11-2 | 14 | . | TGTGCCAGCAGCTTAGGCGTTCAAAAAGAGACCCAGTACTTC | CASSLGVQKETQYF
TRBJ1-1 | . | TRBV10-3 | 13 | . | TGTGCCATCAGATCCGAACGGAGGGTTGGAGCTTTCTTT | CAIRSERRVGAFF
TRBJ2-7 | . | TRBV5-5 | 11 | . | TGTGCCAGCAGCTTTGGCCACGAGCAGTACTTC | CASSFGHEQYF
TRBJ2-3 | . | TRBV5-1 | 16 | TRBD2 | TGCGCCAGCAGCTTGAGCGGGGAAGGGGTCACAGATACGCAGTATTTT | CASSLSGEGVTDTQYF
TRBJ2-7 | . | TRBV11-2 | 16 | . | TGTGCCAGCAGCTTAGGGGTAGGGTTGGCGGTCTACGAGCAGTACTTC | CASSLGVGLAVYEQYF
TRBJ1-1 | . | TRBV7-8 | 12 | . | TGTGCCAGCAGCCGAATGAACACTGAAGCTTTCTTT | CASSRMNTEAFF
TRBJ1-2 | . | TRBV11-2 | 14 | . | TGTGCCAGCAGCTTTGGACAATTAAACTATGGCTACACCTTC | CASSFGQLNYGYTF
TRBJ2-7 | . | TRBV7-2 | 15 | TRBD1 | TGTGCCAGCAGCTTAGGGGCCCGAGACAGGGATGAGCAGTACTTC | CASSLGARDRDEQYF
TRBJ1-5 | . | TRBV18 | 12 | TRBD1 | TGTGCCAGCTCCCAAACAGGGGAACCCCAGCATTTT | CASSQTGEPQHF
TRBJ1-5 | once | TRBV7-2 | 14 | TRBD1 | TGTGCCAGCAGCCCTAGGACAGGCGGTCAGCCCCAGCATTTT | CASSPRTGGQPQHF
TRBJ1-2 | . | TRBV6-5 | 14 | . | TGTGCCAGCAGTTACCTACAGGCGAACTATGGCTACACCTTC | CASSYLQANYGYTF
TRBJ2-7 | . | TRBV10-3 | 13 | TRBD1 | TGTGCCATCAGTGGGGGACAGGCCTACGAGCAGTACTTC | CAISGGQAYEQYF
TRBJ2-7 | . | TRBV28 | 15 | . | TGTGCCAGCAGCCGCGGGACAACCGAATCCTACGAGCAGTACTTC | CASSRGTTESYEQYF